The rows below give T cell receptor beta chains drawn from one sample of a study of blood T cell repertoires in COVID-19. TCRdb keeps only in-frame clones here, not all; method: immunoSEQ multiplex PCR. Here the sample spans under 300,000 clones, roughly 89% being singletons. Sequences were obtained from peripheral blood. These receptor sequences come from a woman aged 40-49 years who had recovered from COVID-19. Both conserved end residues are trimmed from each CDR3. The order of the fields is V gene, J gene, CDR3 protein.

TRBV9	TRBJ2-1	ASSVDLAVYNEQF
TRBV14	TRBJ2-3	ASSPDRVGQY
TRBV9	TRBJ2-7	ASSVGADSSYEQY
TRBV3-1/TRBV3-2	TRBJ2-7	ASSQGELWEQY
TRBV7-3	TRBJ2-1	ASSSDGLAGVNEQF
TRBV5-8	TRBJ1-5	ASSFGTASNQPQH
TRBV11-2	TRBJ2-1	ASSLDLILAGGNEQF
TRBV4-2	TRBJ2-3	ASSQGERFTDTQY
TRBV14	TRBJ2-1	ASSLHQGLAGTKQF
TRBV7-2	TRBJ2-1	ASSLGSPSVTYNEQF
TRBV3-1/TRBV3-2	TRBJ1-2	ASSQDSFRDSNYGYT
TRBV19	TRBJ1-1	ASRTGYTEAF
TRBV27	TRBJ2-1	ASSPLASGYNEQF
TRBV7-2	TRBJ2-7	ASSLVGGQGAYYEQY
TRBV10-3	TRBJ2-5	AISRTSGRQTQY
TRBV12-5	TRBJ2-1	ASGLGLAGGRNEQF
TRBV5-1	TRBJ1-1	ASSWGHTNTEAF
TRBV5-6	TRBJ1-2	ASSLDSNYGYT
TRBV27	TRBJ2-1	ASSPGTSGSNEQF
TRBV6-2/TRBV6-3	TRBJ2-1	ASSYFRDRAYNEQF
TRBV29-1	TRBJ1-1	SVEDGGVAAF
TRBV5-1	TRBJ2-1	ASSSTSRNEQF
TRBV19	TRBJ1-2	ASSYSGVNYGYT
TRBV6-5	TRBJ1-1	ASSYLPGQGNTEAF
TRBV5-1	TRBJ2-2	ASSLVGAVNTGELF
TRBV6-5	TRBJ1-6	ASSYAGTDNSPLH
TRBV6-5	TRBJ1-6	ASSETGGSPPH
TRBV29-1	TRBJ2-7	SYLEGGIHEQY
TRBV30	TRBJ1-1	AWSVDRGWMNTEAF
TRBV12-3/TRBV12-4	TRBJ2-2	ASSGQGPGELF
TRBV29-1	TRBJ2-7	SVTATETYEQY
TRBV7-3	TRBJ1-1	ASSLNGEGTEAF
TRBV28	TRBJ2-6	ASTPWGQGAGANVLT
TRBV19	TRBJ1-2	ASSMFDRPLGYGYT
TRBV12-3/TRBV12-4	TRBJ2-7	ASSLAGSYEQY
TRBV7-9	TRBJ2-3	ASSLDGTSTDTQY
TRBV18	TRBJ2-5	ASSGERASGDIQETQY
TRBV4-1	TRBJ2-7	ASSQDVSGRAYEQY
TRBV6-5	TRBJ1-1	ASSYPRTGGSTEAF
TRBV7-6	TRBJ2-5	ASSPPPGEPERGTQY
TRBV19	TRBJ1-2	ASSMERKGLHGYT
TRBV14	TRBJ2-7	ASSLPGQGHYEQY
TRBV13	TRBJ1-1	ASSLGTGGMNTEAF
TRBV27	TRBJ1-5	ASSQGSNQPQH
TRBV23-1	TRBJ1-5	ASSPDRSNQPQH
TRBV27	TRBJ2-2	ASSLGTSGPNTGELF
TRBV28	TRBJ2-7	ASSRVGSYEQY
TRBV2	TRBJ2-3	ASGGTSTDTQY
TRBV25-1	TRBJ1-5	ASSLTGNQPQH
TRBV4-2	TRBJ2-1	ASSLHGTGNANEQF
TRBV3-1/TRBV3-2	TRBJ2-3	ASSPGLAGVGTDTQY
TRBV4-2	TRBJ2-7	ASSREGRTQHYEQY
TRBV5-1	TRBJ2-7	ASSPEGSYEQY
TRBV9	TRBJ1-4	ASSVTGGQPNEKLF
TRBV30	TRBJ2-7	AWSGTALGSFYEQY
TRBV6-1	TRBJ2-5	ASSEVGTRQETQY
TRBV15	TRBJ2-1	ATSRDKAGSGSGEQF
TRBV6-2/TRBV6-3	TRBJ2-7	ASSYASDPEDEQY
TRBV28	TRBJ2-1	ASSSYPGLGVGQF
TRBV7-9	TRBJ1-1	ASSPQQGWNTEAF